This T cell receptor (beta chain) was captured in a study of blood T cell repertoires in COVID-19. Study details: Samples representing acute and convalescent COVID-19 were sourced from the United States, Italy and Spain.

From germline, CDR1 is MDHEN and CDR2 SYDVKM. Trimming removed 7 bases from V and 4 bases from J; junction bases left unmatched: 15. The CDR3 length is 19 residues. Source study methods: Reference gene primer amplification gave nucleated cell count estimates. TCRdb's copy holds only in-frame clones and misses some; the assay was immunoSEQ multiplex PCR. That table gives V, J and clone size, and the DNA gave D and trimming. The sample has around 68,000 clones, around 87% seen once; the top ten hold approximately 2.9%. The specimen was peripheral blood. This TCR came from a man aged 45 to 65 with acute or convalescent COVID-19. The chain links TRBV28 to TRBJ2-1, with 14 nucleotides matching TRBD2. The CDR3 here is CASKGTSGRRLLDYNEQFF. The DNA of the CDR3 is TGTGCCAGCAAAGGGACTAGCGGGAGAAGATTATTGGATTACAATGAGCAGTTCTTC.